The 11 T cell receptor beta chains below were found in one sample sequenced in a study of CD8 T cells in Susac syndrome. With random hexamers, roughly 0.5 to 1 ug RNA was reverse transcribed. MiXCR, applied by TCRdb to the immunoSEQ multiplex PCR reads, yields one record per CDR3 protein. The data contain around 280,000 distinct CDR3 sequences, about 91% of them singletons. Material: CD4+ T cells from PBMCs. These receptors were taken from a human donor with multiple sclerosis.

This clonotype has just one count. This sequence joins TRBV9 and TRBJ2-5; no reliable D call. Trimming shortened V by 0 bases and J by 0 bases, and 6 bases separated the two germline ends. The CDR3 runs 14 residues. Germline-derived CDR1 and CDR2 are SGDLS and YYNGEE. The CDR3: CASSVGQYQETQYF. The CDR3, as DNA: TGTGCCAGCAGCGTAGGTCAGTACCAAGAGACCCAGTACTTC. Together with reference TRBV9 and TRBJ2-5, the CDR3 gives the full variable domain: DSGVTQTPKHLITATGQRVTLRCSPRSGDLSVYWYQQSLDQGLQFLIQYYNGEERAKGNILERFSAQQFPDLHSELNLSSLELGDSALYFCASSVGQYQETQYFGPGTRLLVL.

This chain uses TRBV11-2 with TRBJ2-1; 9 bases fit TRBD2. There are 14 residues in the CDR3. Germline lookup yields CDR1 SGHAT and CDR2 FQNNGV. Trimming cost V 5 bases and J 6 bases; bases outside gene matches: 5. The CDR3 nucleotides are TGTGCCAGCAGCACCGGGACTAGCATCAATGAGCAGTTCTTC. It yields the protein CASSTGTSINEQFF. Full variable domain (missing parts from reference TRBV11-2 and TRBJ2-1): EAGVAQSPRYKIIEKRQSVAFWCNPISGHATLYWYQQILGQGPKLLIQFQNNGVVDDSQLPKDRFSAERLKGVDSTLKIQPAKLEDSAVYLCASSTGTSINEQFFGPGTRLTVL.

This clonotype was found a few times. V usage is TRBV19 and J usage is TRBJ2-2; tentative D call: TRBD2 (5 bases). Deletions cut 4 bases from V and 3 bases from J, with 9 bases between. The CDR3 has 14 amino acids. Germline loops: CDR1 LNHDA, CDR2 SQIVND (reference sequence). This CDR3 reads CASSSGLDTGELFF. The CDR3 DNA reads as TGTGCCAGTAGTAGCGGGTTGGACACCGGGGAGCTGTTTTTT. Full variable domain (rest looked up from reference TRBV19 and TRBJ2-2): DGGITQSPKYLFRKEGQNVTLSCEQNLNHDAMYWYRQDPGQGLRLIYYSQIVNDFQKGDIAEGYSVSREKKESFPLTVTSAQKNPTAFYLCASSSGLDTGELFFGEGSRLTVL.

The chain recombines TRBV7-3 with TRBJ1-1; 7 bases line up with TRBD1. Germline trimming cut 0 bases from V and 4 bases from J; bases unmatched to any gene: 8. Germline-derived CDR1 and CDR2 are SGHTA and FQGTGA. This CDR3 has 16 residues. In nucleotides, the CDR3 is TGTGCCAGCAGCTTAACGCCGACAGGGTTTGGCACTGAAGCTTTCTTT. This encodes CASSLTPTGFGTEAFF.

The chain links TRBV5-6 to TRBJ2-5; TRBD1 is a possible D gene (5 bases). CDR3 length: 13 amino acids. Trimming shortened V by 4 bases and J by 4 bases, and 11 bases separated the two germline ends. The V gene's germline CDR1 is SGHDT and CDR2 YYEEEE. The CDR3, as DNA: TGTGCCAGCAGCCCCGGACATGCAGAGACCCAGTACTTC. It translates to CASSPGHAETQYF.

This sequence joins TRBV5-1 and TRBJ2-1, with a weak D call TRBD1 (5 bases). CDR1 and CDR2 (germline): SGHRS, YFSETQ. This CDR3 comprises 14 residues. The ends were cut back, 7 bases at V and 5 bases at J, with 16 bases in the middle. CDR3 loop: CASRRQINNNEQFF. The CDR3 nucleotides are TGCGCCAGCCGGAGACAGATAAACAACAATGAGCAGTTCTTC.

The genes are TRBV30 and TRBJ1-5; TRBD1 might be the D (6 bases). The CDR3 covers 14 residues. Germline V gives CDR1 GTSNPN, CDR2 SVGIG (reference sequence). V dropped 3 bases and J dropped 6 bases, with 15 bases sitting between them. The CDR3 loop reads CAWSRGGGAQPQHF. The CDR3, as DNA: TGTGCCTGGAGCCGGGGTGGGGGGGCTCAGCCCCAGCATTTT.

This clonotype was seen once. The rearrangement joins TRBV6-6 to TRBJ2-5; D perhaps matches TRBD1 (6 bases). CDR3 size: 13 residues. Germline CDR1 MNHNY, CDR2 SVGAGI (reference sequence). Trimming left V 7 bases short and J 2 bases short, with 11 bases between. In DNA, the CDR3 is TGTGCCAGCACCAAGGACAGTCAAGAGACCCAGTACTTC. This translates into CASTKDSQETQYF.

The chain recombines TRBV12-3 or TRBV12-4 with TRBJ1-1; 9 nucleotides align to TRBD1. The CDR3 extends over 14 amino acids. J was trimmed by 3 bases and V by 7 bases; bases with no gene match: 6. CDR3 amino acids: CASTPTGGYTEAFF. The CDR3 DNA reads as TGTGCCAGCACCCCGACAGGGGGATACACTGAAGCTTTCTTT.

This chain connects TRBV7-2 to TRBJ2-7, with D possibly being TRBD1 (6 bases). In germline, CDR1 is SGHTA, CDR2 FQGNSA. Trimming pared 1 base from V and 5 bases from J, leaving 15 bases between. The CDR3 covers 15 residues. This CDR3 reads CASSLVAGEVDEQYF. CDR3 DNA sequence: TGTGCCAGCAGCTTAGTGGCAGGGGAAGTTGACGAGCAGTACTTC.

This clonotype has more than one count but fewer than ten. The V gene is TRBV6-2 or TRBV6-3, the J gene TRBJ1-1, with a weak D call TRBD1 (6 bases). The CDR3 totals 14 residues. V was shortened by 2 bases and J by 4 bases, with 11 bases between the two germline ends. Germline lookup yields CDR1 MNHEY and CDR2 SVGEGT. CDR3 in amino acids: CASSYRGGGTEAFF. CDR3 nucleotide sequence: TGTGCCAGCAGTTACCGGGGAGGGGGCACTGAAGCTTTCTTT.